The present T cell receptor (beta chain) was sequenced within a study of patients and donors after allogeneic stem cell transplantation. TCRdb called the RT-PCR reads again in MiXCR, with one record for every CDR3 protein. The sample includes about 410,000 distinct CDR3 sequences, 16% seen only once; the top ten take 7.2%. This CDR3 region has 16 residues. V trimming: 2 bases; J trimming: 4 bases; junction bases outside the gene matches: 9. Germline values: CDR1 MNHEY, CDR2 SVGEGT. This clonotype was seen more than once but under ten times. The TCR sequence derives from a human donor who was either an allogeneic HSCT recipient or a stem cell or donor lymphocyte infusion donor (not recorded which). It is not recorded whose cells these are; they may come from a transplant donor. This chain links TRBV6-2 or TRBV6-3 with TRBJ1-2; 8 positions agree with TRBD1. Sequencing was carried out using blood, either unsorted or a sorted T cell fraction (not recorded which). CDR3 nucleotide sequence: TGTGCCAGCAGTTACGCGGGACAGGCCGTCTTCTATGGCTACACCTTC. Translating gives CASSYAGQAVFYGYTF.